This TCR beta chain was sequenced for a study of blood T cells in healthy people across ages. For the second PCR, which ran for about 7 to 11 cycles, a sample-barcoded 5' primer and a J-beta primer mix were used. TCRdb re-called the 5' RACE reads through MiXCR, storing one row per CDR3 protein. Of roughly 700,000 distinct CDR3 sequences listed, roughly 25% are singletons. Germline loops: CDR1 LGHDT, CDR2 YNNKEL (reference sequence). V gave up 1 base and J gave up 5 bases, with 15 bases separating them. The CDR3 extends over 15 amino acids. These data also featured in a second study, about T cells of mothers and their children.

Material for sequencing was blood. This TCR came from a boy younger than 18 in good health. The V gene is TRBV3-1, the J gene TRBJ2-7; maybe TRBD2 (6 bases). The DNA of the CDR3 is TGTGCCAGCAGCCAAGTCCTACCATCGGGGGACGAGCAGTACTTC. This gives the protein CASSQVLPSGDEQYF.